The 19 T cell receptor beta chains below come from one sample, sequenced in a study of T cell responses to AZD1222 COVID-19 vaccine. This table comes from immunoSEQ multiplex PCR, and its TCRdb copy is limited to in-frame clones, with some not included. This sample has fewer than 200,000 clones, with 80% to 90% found just once. Sequenced material: peripheral blood, taken on day 0 of AZD1222 vaccination. The receptors come from an adult in good health.

The J gene is TRBJ2-7, the V gene TRBV29-1; a possible D gene is TRBD1 (5 bases). The CDR3 runs 11 residues. Germline-derived CDR1 and CDR2 are SQVTM and ANQGSEA. The ends were cut back, 7 bases at V and 3 bases at J, with 10 bases in the middle. The CDR3 DNA is TGCAGCGGGACACAAAACTACGAGCAGTACTTC. Protein: CSGTQNYEQYF.

This chain uses TRBV7-6 with TRBJ1-3; maybe TRBD1 (5 bases). The V end was cut by 5 bases, the J end by 4 bases, with 18 bases between. Germline V gene sequence: CDR1 SGHVS, CDR2 FNYEAQ. The CDR3 is 16 amino acids. The CDR3 nucleotides read TGTGCCAGCAGCCAGAGGGCCCAGGGAGAGGGAAACACCATATATTTT. Encoded protein: CASSQRAQGEGNTIYF.

On this clone itself: Other nucleotide sequences in the sample specify the same CDR3. The genes are TRBV12-3 or TRBV12-4 and TRBJ1-5; D perhaps matches TRBD1 (5 bases). V was shortened by 4 bases and J by 5 bases, with 9 bases between the two germline ends. CDR3 size: 13 residues. In nucleotides, the CDR3 is TGTGCCAGCAGTTGGGACGCAGATCAGCCCCAGCATTTT. Encoded protein: CASSWDADQPQHF.

This clone was detected once. The chain recombines TRBV10-3 with TRBJ2-7; 8 bases match TRBD2. The length of the CDR3 is 15 residues. Losses at the gene ends were 7 bases for V and 2 bases for J; bases not matched to a gene: 10. The V gene's germline CDR1 is ENHRY and CDR2 SYGVKD. The CDR3: CAIITSSGFPYEQYF. The CDR3 region has the DNA TGTGCCATCATTACCTCTAGCGGGTTCCCCTACGAGCAGTACTTC.

This clone has only one observation. A junction boundary mismatches the germline segment, possibly from a read error. The chain combines TRBV29-1 with TRBJ1-1, with D maybe TRBD1 (5 bases). The CDR3 is made up of 11 amino acids. Germline lookup yields CDR1 SQVTM and CDR2 ANQGSEA. The CDR3 protein is CSAERGFEAFF. CDR3 DNA sequence: TGCAGCGCTGAAAGGGGTTTCGAAGCTTTCTTT. Looking up the rest from reference TRBV29-1 and TRBJ1-1 gives the full variable domain: SAVISQKPSRDICQRGTSLTIQCQVDSQVTMMFWYRQQPGQSLTLIATANQGSEATYESGFVIDKFPISRPNLTFSTLTVSNMSPEDSSIYLCSAERGFEAFFGQGTRLTVV.

V and J are TRBV3-1 (or the pseudogene TRBV3-2) and TRBJ2-7, with a possible D match to TRBD1 (7 bases). The ends were cut back, 1 base at V and 6 bases at J, with 13 bases in the middle. The germline V gene encodes CDR1 LGHDT and CDR2 YNNKEL (reference sequence). This CDR3 spans 14 amino acids. The CDR3 nucleotides read TGTGCCAGCAGCCAAGCCAGCCAGGGGGGCGAGCAGTACTTC. It encodes CASSQASQGGEQYF.

The chain has TRBV5-6 and TRBJ1-5; the D gene is possibly TRBD1 (5 bases). V was trimmed by 0 bases and J by 0 bases, leaving 7 bases between them. This CDR3 is built from 15 residues. The germline CDR1 and CDR2 sequences are SGHDT and YYEEEE. Here the CDR3 DNA reads TGTGCCAGCAGCTTGGGAGGGGATAGCAATCAGCCCCAGCATTTT. Translated, it gives CASSLGGDSNQPQHF.

The J gene is TRBJ2-1, the V gene TRBV6-5; D perhaps matches TRBD2 (5 bases). Germline lookup yields CDR1 MNHEY and CDR2 SVGAGI. V shed 4 bases and J shed 4 bases, with 14 bases lying between them. This CDR3 has 15 amino acids. The CDR3 region has the DNA TGTGCCAGCAGTTTACAAGCCGGGATTTACAATGAGCAGTTCTTC. Residues: CASSLQAGIYNEQFF.

This sequence joins TRBV5-1 and TRBJ2-5, with unresolved D. The CDR3 length is 13 residues. Germline values: CDR1 SGHRS, CDR2 YFSETQ. The germline V and J ends were trimmed by 0 bases and 2 bases, with 5 bases remaining between them. CDR3 DNA: TGCGCCAGCAGCTTGGGACGGCAAGAGACCCAGTACTTC. The encoded protein is CASSLGRQETQYF.

The V and J genes are TRBV5-4 and TRBJ2-3; possible D gene TRBD2, 5 bases. V was trimmed by 4 bases and J by 4 bases, leaving 7 bases between them. CDR3 size: 12 residues. The V gene's germline CDR1 is SGHNT and CDR2 YYREEE (reference sequence). As DNA, the CDR3 is TGTGCCAGCAGCGGCGGGCCAGATACGCAGTATTTT. Translation: CASSGGPDTQYF.

This clone has a single count. V and J are TRBV5-1 and TRBJ1-1; 8 bases map to TRBD1. The CDR3 extends over 15 amino acids. V trimming: 2 bases; J trimming: 4 bases; junction bases outside the gene matches: 7. The V gene's germline CDR1 is SGHRS and CDR2 YFSETQ. The CDR3 nucleotides read TGCGCCAGCAGCTTCCAGGGGGCGCGAAGCACTGAAGCTTTCTTT. Its protein is CASSFQGARSTEAFF.

The J gene is TRBJ1-6, the V gene TRBV19; D unclear. The CDR3 totals 12 residues. V was cut by 10 bases and J by 13 bases, with 17 bases left in between. Germline assignment: CDR1 LNHDA and CDR2 SQIVND (reference sequence). The CDR3 bases are TGTGCCACCAAAAGCGGCATCCTCCCCCTCCACTTT. Its protein product is CATKSGILPLHF.

This chain uses TRBV2 with TRBJ2-5; perhaps TRBD1 as D (5 bases). V was pared by 6 bases and J by 4 bases, with 12 bases between. Germline CDR1 reads SNHLY; CDR2 reads FYNNEI. This CDR3 is built from 13 residues. CDR3 in amino acids: CASSRAVAETQYF. The CDR3 DNA reads TGTGCCAGCAGCAGGGCTGTTGCAGAGACCCAGTACTTC.

J is TRBJ2-7 and V is TRBV21-1; the table's TRBD1 call for D was not verified on the DNA. TRBV21-1 has pseudogene status. The CDR3 loop spans 12 amino acids. CDR3 protein: CAIQGEAYEQYF. In nucleotides, the CDR3 is TGTGCCATACAGGGGGAGGCCTACGAGCAGTACTTC.

The rearrangement joins TRBV13 to TRBJ1-5, with D possibly TRBD1 on 5 matching bases. V gave up 4 bases and J gave up 7 bases, with 8 bases separating them. This CDR3 comprises 12 residues. Germline values: CDR1 PRHDT, CDR2 FYEKMQ (reference sequence). CDR3 nucleotide sequence: TGTGCCAGCAGCTCCCCAGGGCAGCCCCAGCATTTT. This encodes CASSSPGQPQHF. Based on the CDR3 plus reference TRBV13 and TRBJ1-5, the full variable domain is AAGVIQSPRHLIKEKRETATLKCYPIPRHDTVYWYQQGPGQDPQFLISFYEKMQSDKGSIPDRFSAQQFSDYHSELNMSSLELGDSALYFCASSSPGQPQHFGDGTRLSIL.

The rearrangement joins TRBV30 to TRBJ1-2, with D perhaps TRBD1 (6 bases). With 1 base removed from V and 4 bases from J, the gap between germline ends came to 10 bases. This CDR3 contains 13 residues. Germline CDR1 reads GTSNPN; CDR2 reads SVGIG (reference sequence). As DNA, the CDR3 is TGTGCCTGGAGTGAAGGGGGTGGCTATGGCTACACCTTC. It is translated as CAWSEGGGYGYTF.

V is TRBV10-3 and J is TRBJ2-3; 7 nucleotides match TRBD2. V gave up 7 bases and J gave up 6 bases; unmatched junction bases: 7. The CDR3 runs to 13 residues. Germline CDR1 ENHRY, CDR2 SYGVKD. This CDR3 is CAIKAGEEDTQYF. The DNA for the CDR3 is TGTGCCATCAAGGCGGGAGAGGAGGATACGCAGTATTTT.

This chain joins TRBV20-1 and TRBJ2-1; D is unclear. The V and J ends lost 6 bases and 4 bases respectively, with 7 bases between them. This CDR3 is built from 11 residues. From germline, CDR1 is DFQATT and CDR2 SNEGSKA (reference sequence). The CDR3 here is CSASSYNEQFF. Here the CDR3 DNA reads TGCAGTGCCTCCTCATACAATGAGCAGTTCTTC.

The J gene is TRBJ1-1, the V gene TRBV2; D uncertain. The CDR3 sequence is 13 residues long. In germline, CDR1 is SNHLY, CDR2 FYNNEI. V was trimmed by 6 bases and J by 1 base, leaving 9 bases between them. The CDR3 sequence: CASRERQNTEAFF. CDR3 nucleotides: TGTGCCAGCAGGGAAAGGCAGAACACTGAAGCTTTCTTT.